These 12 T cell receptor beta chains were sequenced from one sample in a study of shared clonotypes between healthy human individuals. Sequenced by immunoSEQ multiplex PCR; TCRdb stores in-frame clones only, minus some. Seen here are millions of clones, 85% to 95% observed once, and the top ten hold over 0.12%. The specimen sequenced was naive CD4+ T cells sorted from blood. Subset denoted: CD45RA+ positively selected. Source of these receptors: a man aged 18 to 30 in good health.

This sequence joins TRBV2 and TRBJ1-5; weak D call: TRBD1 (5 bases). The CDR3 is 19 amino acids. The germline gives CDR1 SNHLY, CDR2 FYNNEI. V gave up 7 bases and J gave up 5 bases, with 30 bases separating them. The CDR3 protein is CASTLIPYFGAAVDQPQHF. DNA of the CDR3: TGTGCCAGCACCTTGATCCCCTACTTTGGGGCGGCGGTTGATCAGCCCCAGCATTTT.

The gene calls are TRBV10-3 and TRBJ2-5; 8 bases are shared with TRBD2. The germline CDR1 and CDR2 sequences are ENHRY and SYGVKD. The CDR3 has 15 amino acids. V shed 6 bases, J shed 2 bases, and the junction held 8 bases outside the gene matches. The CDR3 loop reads CAISSSGLDQETQYF. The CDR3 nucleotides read TGTGCCATCAGCTCCTCGGGACTAGATCAAGAGACCCAGTACTTC.

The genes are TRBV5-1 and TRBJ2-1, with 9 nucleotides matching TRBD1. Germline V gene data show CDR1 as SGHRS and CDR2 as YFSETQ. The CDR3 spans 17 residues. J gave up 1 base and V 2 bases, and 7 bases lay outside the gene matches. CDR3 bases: TGCGCCAGCAGCTTAGAGGGACAGGGACGGTCCTACAATGAGCAGTTCTTC. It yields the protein CASSLEGQGRSYNEQFF.

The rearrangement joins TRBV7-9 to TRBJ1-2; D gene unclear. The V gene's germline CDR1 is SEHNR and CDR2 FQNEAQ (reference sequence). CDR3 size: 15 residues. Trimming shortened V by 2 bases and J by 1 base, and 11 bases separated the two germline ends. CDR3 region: CASSLRRIFNYGYTF. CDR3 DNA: TGTGCCAGCAGCTTAAGGCGGATTTTTAACTATGGCTACACCTTC. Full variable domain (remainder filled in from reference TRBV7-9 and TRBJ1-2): DTGVSQNPRHKITKRGQNVTFRCDPISEHNRLYWYRQTLGQGPEFLTYFQNEAQLEKSRLLSDRFSAERPKGSFSTLEIQRTEQGDSAMYLCASSLRRIFNYGYTFGSGTRLTVV.

CDR3 sequence: CASNVGLWQGGGAFF. As DNA, the CDR3 is TGTGCCAGCAATGTGGGACTATGGCAGGGCGGAGGAGCTTTCTTT. V gene TRBV6-5 combines with J gene TRBJ1-1; TRBD1 is a possible D gene (5 bases). V lost 7 bases, J lost 10 bases, and 25 bases lay in between. Germline V gene sequence: CDR1 MNHEY, CDR2 SVGAGI. The CDR3 is made up of 15 amino acids.

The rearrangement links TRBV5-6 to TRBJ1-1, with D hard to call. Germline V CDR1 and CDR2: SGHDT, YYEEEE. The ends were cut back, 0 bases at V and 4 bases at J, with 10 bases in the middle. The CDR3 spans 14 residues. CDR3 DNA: TGTGCCAGCAGCTTGGAAACTAAGGGCACTGAAGCTTTCTTT. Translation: CASSLETKGTEAFF.

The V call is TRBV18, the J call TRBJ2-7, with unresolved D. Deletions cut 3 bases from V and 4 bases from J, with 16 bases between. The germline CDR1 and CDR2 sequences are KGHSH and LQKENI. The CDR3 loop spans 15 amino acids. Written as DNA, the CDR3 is TGTGCCAGCTCACCCCCAGAGCAGTATGGATACGAGCAGTACTTC. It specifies CASSPPEQYGYEQYF. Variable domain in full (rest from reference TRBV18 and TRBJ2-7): NAGVMQNPRHLVRRRGQEARLRCSPMKGHSHVYWYRQLPEEGLKFMVYLQKENIIDESGMPKERFSAEFPKEGPSILRIQQVVRGDSAAYFCASSPPEQYGYEQYFGPGTRLTVT.

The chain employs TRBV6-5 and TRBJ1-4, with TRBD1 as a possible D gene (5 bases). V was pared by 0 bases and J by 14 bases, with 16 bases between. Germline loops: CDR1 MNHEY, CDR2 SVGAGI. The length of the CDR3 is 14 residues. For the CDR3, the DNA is TGTGCCAGCAGTTACTCGGGCGGGACCGAAGGTCTGTTTTTT. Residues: CASSYSGGTEGLFF.

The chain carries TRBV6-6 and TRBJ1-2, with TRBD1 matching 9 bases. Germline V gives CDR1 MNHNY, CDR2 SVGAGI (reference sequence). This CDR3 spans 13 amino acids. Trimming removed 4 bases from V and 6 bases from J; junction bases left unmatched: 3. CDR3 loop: CASSLGQGNGYTF. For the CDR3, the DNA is TGTGCCAGCAGTTTGGGACAGGGAAATGGCTACACCTTC.

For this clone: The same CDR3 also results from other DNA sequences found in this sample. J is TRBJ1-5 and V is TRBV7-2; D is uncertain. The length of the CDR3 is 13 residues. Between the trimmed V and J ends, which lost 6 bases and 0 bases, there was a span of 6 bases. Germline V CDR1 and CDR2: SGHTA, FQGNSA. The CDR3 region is CASSPNSNQPQHF. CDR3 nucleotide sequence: TGTGCCAGCAGTCCCAATAGCAATCAGCCCCAGCATTTT.

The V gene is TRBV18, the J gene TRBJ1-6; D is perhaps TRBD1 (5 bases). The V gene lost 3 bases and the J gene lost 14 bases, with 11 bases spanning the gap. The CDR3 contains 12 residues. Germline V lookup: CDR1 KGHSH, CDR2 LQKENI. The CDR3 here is CASSPGDGALHF. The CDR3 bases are TGTGCCAGCTCACCTGGGGACGGTGCCCTCCACTTT.

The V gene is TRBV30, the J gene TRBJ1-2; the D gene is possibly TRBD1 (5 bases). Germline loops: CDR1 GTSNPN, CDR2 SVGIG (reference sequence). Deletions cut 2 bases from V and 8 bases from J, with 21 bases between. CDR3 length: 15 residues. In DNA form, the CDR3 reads TGTGCCTGGAGTTCGCCTAGGGGCGGGGGGTCCGGCTACACCTTC. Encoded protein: CAWSSPRGGGSGYTF.